This record looks at one TCR beta chain sequence and its context. A read error may explain this, as a much larger clone is one base away. Deletions cut 2 bases from V and 7 bases from J, with 10 bases between. Germline values: CDR1 MNHEY, CDR2 SVGAGI. This CDR3 has 13 residues. BIOMED2 TRB-A/B primer pools were used in multiplex TRB PCR. Each CDR3 protein gets one entry after TCRdb re-called the multiplex PCR reads with MiXCR. The table has some 21,000 distinct CDR3 sequences, 30% to 35% seen once. This entry is derived from a study of T and B cells in COVID-19 patients. Study background: In the active-infection cohort, about 90% of the roughly 20 patients had comorbidities linked to unfavorable COVID-19 outcome.

Each TRB amplification used about 250-550 ng of genomic DNA from blood. The specimen sequenced was blood. The chain recombines TRBV6-5 with TRBJ2-3, with D tentatively TRBD2 (5 bases). The clonotype originates from a human donor who had recovered from COVID-19. CDR3 protein: CASSYGLTNTQYF. The CDR3, as DNA: TGTGCCAGCAGTTACGGACTGACAAATACGCAGTATTTT.